This is a list of T cell receptor beta chains from one sample in a study of shared clonotypes between healthy human individuals. Measured with immunoSEQ multiplex PCR; TCRdb has only the in-frame clones, and not every one. Of approximately 500,000 clones listed, almost 97% are singletons. Sequenced: naive CD4+ T cells sorted from blood. These receptors were taken from a woman aged 25 to 39 in good health. CDR3s include the opening cysteine and the closing phenylalanine or tryptophan. A D gene is named only where the DNA matches it firmly. The size of a clone is reported for some rows only, either as once, few or many, or as a class for expanded clones.

D,size,J,V,DNA,CDR3
NA,NA,TRBJ2-2,TRBV5-1,TGCGCCAGCAGCTTTCTTCCGGGGAACACCGGGGAGCTGTTTTTT,CASSFLPGNTGELFF
NA,NA,TRBJ1-4,TRBV18,TGTGCCAGCTCACCAGGGGACGAGAGAAAACTGTTTTTT,CASSPGDERKLFF
NA,NA,TRBJ1-2,TRBV5-4,TGTGCCAGCAGCTTTGAGGGTTCGGGATTTGGCTACACCTTC,CASSFEGSGFGYTF
NA,NA,TRBJ2-5,TRBV6-5,TGTGCCAGCAGCTCTTATGGGGGAAGAACGGAGACCCAGTACTTC,CASSSYGGRTETQYF
TRBD1,NA,TRBJ1-5,TRBV19,TGTGCCAGTAAGGGGGACAGGGATAGCAATCAGCCCCAGCATTTT,CASKGDRDSNQPQHF
NA,NA,TRBJ1-2,TRBV28,TGTGCCAGCAGTTTCGGGGCCTATGGCTACACCTTC,CASSFGAYGYTF
NA,NA,TRBJ1-5,TRBV6-6,TGTGCCAGCAGTTCCCTTAACTGGGGCAATCAGCCCCAGCATTTT,CASSSLNWGNQPQHF
NA,NA,TRBJ1-1,TRBV5-1,TGCGCCAGCAGCCCTCAGCAAATGGCGGGGTCGAACACTGAAGCTTTCTTT,CASSPQQMAGSNTEAFF
NA,NA,TRBJ2-3,TRBV5-1,TGCGCCAGCAGGCCGGGCCGCATAGGACTACATGATACGCAGTATTTT,CASRPGRIGLHDTQYF
NA,few,TRBJ1-2,TRBV29-1,TGCAGCGTTGTATTAGGGGGAAATGCTGGCTACACCTTC,CSVVLGGNAGYTF
NA,NA,TRBJ2-7,TRBV5-8,TGTGCCAGCAGCTTGTATATATTTCGGACTTCTTCCTACGAGCAGTACTTC,CASSLYIFRTSSYEQYF
NA,NA,TRBJ1-1,TRBV5-1,TGCGCCAGCAGCTTGGGTGACAGCTATGAAGCTTTCTTT,CASSLGDSYEAFF
TRBD1,NA,TRBJ1-2,TRBV6-5,TGTGCCAGCAGTTTCCAGACAGGGTGGGGCTACACCTTC,CASSFQTGWGYTF
NA,NA,TRBJ2-5,TRBV25-1,TGTGCCAGCAGTATACGGGGGACTTATAGGGAGCCCCAGTACTTC,CASSIRGTYREPQYF
NA,NA,TRBJ2-7,TRBV2,TGTGCCAGCAGTGAACAGGACGAGCAGTACTTC,CASSEQDEQYF
TRBD2,NA,TRBJ2-7,TRBV4-1,TGCGCCAGCAGCCAAGTAGCGGGAGCCTACGAGCAGTACTTC,CASSQVAGAYEQYF
NA,NA,TRBJ2-1,TRBV14,TGTGCCAGCAGCCAAGAGGAGTACAATGAGCAGTTCTTC,CASSQEEYNEQFF